Below are 14 T cell receptor beta chains sequenced from a single sample in a study of T cell responses to AZD1222 COVID-19 vaccine. TCRdb's table, derived via immunoSEQ multiplex PCR, lists solely in-frame clones and lacks some. The repertoire holds 50,000 to 75,000 clones, with roughly nine tenths as singletons. The starting material was peripheral blood, obtained 28 days after the second AZD1222 dose. The receptors shown here come from an adult who received the AZD1222 COVID-19 vaccine.

The J gene is TRBJ2-2, the V gene TRBV19; the D gene is possibly TRBD1 (5 bases). V dropped 3 bases and J dropped 7 bases, with 15 bases sitting between them. The length of the CDR3 is 15 residues. Germline V CDR1 and CDR2: LNHDA, SQIVND (reference sequence). CDR3 nucleotides: TGTGCCAGTAGTATCAAGGGGCAATTTATCGGGGAGCTGTTTTTT. This codes for CASSIKGQFIGELFF.

This clone was counted a single time. The CDR3 DNA sequence: TGCAGCGTTAGGGACAGGGGGAGCTATGGCTACACCTTC. Its translation is CSVRDRGSYGYTF. The rearrangement uses TRBV29-1 and TRBJ1-2, with 11 nucleotides matching TRBD1. The CDR3 is 13 residues long. The germline gives CDR1 SQVTM, CDR2 ANQGSEA. V trimming: 5 bases; J trimming: 4 bases; junction bases outside the gene matches: 3. Together with reference TRBV29-1 and TRBJ1-2, the CDR3 gives the full variable domain: SAVISQKPSRDICQRGTSLTIQCQVDSQVTMMFWYRQQPGQSLTLIATANQGSEATYESGFVIDKFPISRPNLTFSTLTVSNMSPEDSSIYLCSVRDRGSYGYTFGSGTRLTVV.

This chain joins TRBV4-1 and TRBJ2-7; D ambiguous. From germline, CDR1 is MGHRA and CDR2 YSYEKL. Deletions cut 0 bases from V and 6 bases from J, with 12 bases between. The CDR3 contains 14 residues. CDR3 amino acids: CASSQERFSIEQYF. CDR3 sequence (DNA): TGCGCCAGCAGCCAAGAAAGATTCAGTATCGAGCAGTACTTC.

This chain links TRBV9 with TRBJ1-2; D remains ambiguous. The V gene's germline CDR1 is SGDLS and CDR2 YYNGEE. Trimming removed 0 bases at V and 4 bases at J, with 16 bases between. CDR3 size: 16 residues. The CDR3 spells CASSVGPIDGPYGYTF. CDR3 sequence (DNA): TGTGCCAGCAGCGTAGGGCCCATCGACGGGCCCTATGGCTACACCTTC.

The chain is built from TRBV30 and TRBJ1-5, with D uncertain. In germline, CDR1 is GTSNPN, CDR2 SVGIG (reference sequence). Trimming removed 2 bases at V and 9 bases at J, with 11 bases between. The CDR3 extends over 12 amino acids. DNA for the CDR3: TGTGCCTGGAGTAGGACGTCGGGGCCCCAGCATTTT. The encoded protein is CAWSRTSGPQHF.

The rearrangement joins TRBV6-4 to TRBJ1-4, with 9 bases matching TRBD1. The germline V gene encodes CDR1 MRHNA and CDR2 SNTAGT. The CDR3 runs 13 residues. CDR3 sequence: CAGQGATNEKLFF. The CDR3 DNA reads as TGTGCGGGACAGGGCGCAACTAATGAAAAACTGTTTTTT.

This clone has only one observation. The chain joins TRBV25-1 to TRBJ2-7; 9 bases align to TRBD1. Per the germline V gene, CDR1 is MGHDK and CDR2 is SYGVNS. The CDR3 has 15 amino acids. The V and J ends lost 7 bases and 3 bases, in that order; junction bases with no gene match: 10. The CDR3 DNA sequence: TGTGCCAGCAACTCCGGGACAGGGTGGGACTACGAGCAGTACTTC. Residues: CASNSGTGWDYEQYF.

This clone was seen only once. This chain uses TRBV19 with TRBJ2-5; 8 bases match TRBD2. CDR1 is LNHDA, CDR2 SQIVND, per germline (reference sequence). Germline trimming cut 3 bases from V and 3 bases from J; bases unmatched to any gene: 6. CDR3 size: 15 residues. CDR3 in amino acids: CASSILGGAEETQYF. CDR3 DNA sequence: TGTGCCAGTAGTATCCTCGGGGGGGCCGAAGAGACCCAGTACTTC. Drawing the rest from reference TRBV19 and TRBJ2-5, the complete variable domain is DGGITQSPKYLFRKEGQNVTLSCEQNLNHDAMYWYRQDPGQGLRLIYYSQIVNDFQKGDIAEGYSVSREKKESFPLTVTSAQKNPTAFYLCASSILGGAEETQYFGPGTRLLVL.

The table lists this clone with a few counts. The chain employs TRBV9 and TRBJ2-1; 8 positions agree with TRBD2. CDR1 is SGDLS and CDR2 is YYNGEE in the germline V gene. The CDR3 has 13 residues. V lost 3 bases and J lost 7; bases outside the gene matches: 3. The CDR3 region is CASSGTSRNEQFF. As DNA, the CDR3 is TGTGCCAGCAGCGGGACTAGCAGGAATGAGCAGTTCTTC. The entire variable domain, with the rest obtained from reference TRBV9 and TRBJ2-1, is as follows: DSGVTQTPKHLITATGQRVTLRCSPRSGDLSVYWYQQSLDQGLQFLIQYYNGEERAKGNILERFSAQQFPDLHSELNLSSLELGDSALYFCASSGTSRNEQFFGPGTRLTVL.

The chain employs TRBV28 and TRBJ2-4; D unresolved. CDR1 and CDR2 from the germline V gene are MDHEN and SYDVKM. With 6 bases removed from V and 2 bases from J, the gap between germline ends came to 17 bases. The CDR3 has 16 amino acids. The CDR3 loop reads CASRPRSPFSKNIQYF. The CDR3 DNA reads as TGTGCCAGCAGGCCCAGGTCCCCCTTCTCCAAAAACATTCAGTACTTC.

This sequence joins TRBV7-3 and TRBJ1-1; D possibly corresponds to TRBD1 (5 bases). CDR3 length: 14 residues. Germline values: CDR1 SGHTA, CDR2 FQGTGA. V was pared by 5 bases and J by 1 base, with 11 bases between. CDR3 sequence (DNA): TGTGCCAGCAGCCTAGGACATTCGAACACTGAAGCTTTCTTT. Its protein product is CASSLGHSNTEAFF.

The chain uses TRBV2 and TRBJ2-5, with D uncertain. Trimming took 6 bases from V and 2 from J, leaving 13 bases between them. Germline V gene lookup returns CDR1 SNHLY and CDR2 FYNNEI. There are 14 residues in the CDR3. CDR3 nucleotides: TGTGCCAGCAGCCTGTCCGCCAAACAAGAGACCCAGTACTTC. This translates into CASSLSAKQETQYF.

The chain employs TRBV19 and TRBJ2-3; 8 bases match TRBD2. Germline V gene data show CDR1 as LNHDA and CDR2 as SQIVND (reference sequence). J was trimmed by 0 bases and V by 9 bases; bases with no gene match: 5. This CDR3 is built from 14 residues. The DNA for the CDR3 is TGTGCCAGCCAAGCTAGCGGGAGCACAGATACGCAGTATTTT. This encodes CASQASGSTDTQYF.

The chain combines TRBV6-1 with TRBJ2-7, with 11 bases that match TRBD2. The CDR3 is 18 amino acids. Germline-derived CDR1 and CDR2 are MNHNS and SASEGT. V was pared by 0 bases and J by 2 bases, with 9 bases of the junction left unmatched. The CDR3 DNA follows: TGTGCCAGCAGTGAAGCTGCTAGCGGGGGGTTTTATCCCTACGAGCAGTACTTC. It encodes CASSEAASGGFYPYEQYF.